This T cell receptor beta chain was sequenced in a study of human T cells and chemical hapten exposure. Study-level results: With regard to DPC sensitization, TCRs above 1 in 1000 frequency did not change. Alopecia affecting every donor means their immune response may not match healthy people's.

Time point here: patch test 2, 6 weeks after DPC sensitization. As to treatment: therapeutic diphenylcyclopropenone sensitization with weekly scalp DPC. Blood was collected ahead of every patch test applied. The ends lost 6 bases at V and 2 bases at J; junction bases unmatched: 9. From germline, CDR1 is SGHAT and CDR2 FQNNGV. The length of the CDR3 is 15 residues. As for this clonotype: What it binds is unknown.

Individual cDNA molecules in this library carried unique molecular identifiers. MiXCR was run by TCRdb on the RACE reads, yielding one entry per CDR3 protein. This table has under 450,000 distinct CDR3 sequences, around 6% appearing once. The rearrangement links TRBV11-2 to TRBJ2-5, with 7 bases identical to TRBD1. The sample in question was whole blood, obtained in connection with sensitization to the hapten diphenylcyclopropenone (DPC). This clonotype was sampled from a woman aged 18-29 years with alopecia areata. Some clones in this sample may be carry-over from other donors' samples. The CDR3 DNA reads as TGTGCCAGCAGGGGGACAGTCGGGTTTCAAGAGACCCAGTACTTC. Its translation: CASRGTVGFQETQYF.